Shown below are 27 T cell receptor beta chains from a single sample sequenced in a study of cytomegalovirus exposure and HLA in healthy donors. PCR used 60 Vbeta primers and 13 Jbeta primers. The protocol was immunoSEQ multiplex PCR, while the TCRdb copy is restricted to in-frame clones and leaves out a portion. This table has more than 110,000 clones, 75% to 80% appearing once. The sequenced sample was PBMCs. Receptors were obtained from a male donor in good health and CMV-seronegative.

J is TRBJ2-1 and V is TRBV25-1; no firm D call. The CDR3 has 11 residues. V was pared by 5 bases and J by 10 bases, with 9 bases between. CDR1 and CDR2 from the germline V gene are MGHDK and SYGVNS. In DNA form, the CDR3 reads TGTGCCAGCAGTACCCGAGAGGAGCAGTTCTTC. The encoded protein is CASSTREEQFF.

In regard to this clone: Relative to the germline gene, one junction end is altered; a read error may explain this. This chain links TRBV7-9 with TRBJ1-5, with TRBD1 as a possible D gene (6 bases). Germline loops: CDR1 SEHNR, CDR2 FQNEAQ (reference sequence). The CDR3 extends over 15 amino acids. CDR3 sequence: CSSSSPGVSNQPQHF. The DNA of the CDR3 is TGTTCCAGCAGCTCCCCAGGGGTTAGCAATCAGCCCCAGCATTTT.

V is TRBV5-1 and J is TRBJ2-7; 9 positions agree with TRBD1. Unmatched junction bases numbered 2, after V lost 4 bases and J lost 0 bases. CDR1 SGHRS and CDR2 YFSETQ come from the germline V gene. This CDR3 has 14 residues. The CDR3 nucleotides read TGCGCCAGCAGCGGGACAGGGCACTCCTACGAGCAGTACTTC. This sequence encodes CASSGTGHSYEQYF.

This chain uses TRBV5-4 with TRBJ2-3; 7 nucleotides agree with TRBD2. The CDR3 totals 16 residues. Germline values: CDR1 SGHNT, CDR2 YYREEE (reference sequence). Germline trimming cut 4 bases from V and 0 bases from J; bases unmatched to any gene: 8. DNA for the CDR3: TGTGCCAGCAGCACCCCATGGGGGGGGAGCACAGATACGCAGTATTTT. It codes for CASSTPWGGSTDTQYF.

This chain links TRBV6-5 with TRBJ1-2; D is unclear. The CDR3 runs to 16 residues. Trimming shortened V by 2 bases and J by 5 bases, and 18 bases separated the two germline ends. Germline values: CDR1 MNHEY, CDR2 SVGAGI. CDR3 amino acids: CASSYNGEGAIYGYTF. The DNA for the CDR3 is TGTGCCAGCAGTTACAATGGCGAGGGCGCGATATATGGCTACACCTTC.

This chain connects TRBV6-6 to TRBJ2-5; tentative D call: TRBD2 (6 bases). Trimming removed 4 bases at V and 4 bases at J, with 16 bases between. CDR1 and CDR2 from the germline V gene are MNHNY and SVGAGI (reference sequence). This CDR3 spans 15 amino acids. The DNA for the CDR3 is TGTGCCAGCAGTTCCTCACTAGCCTCCCCAGAGACCCAGTACTTC. Translating it yields CASSSSLASPETQYF.

This clone was detected a few times. Here the CDR3 DNA reads TGTGCCACCAGCTCCCTTCAGGGGAACACTGAAGCTTTCTTT. It codes for CATSSLQGNTEAFF. The chain uses TRBV15 and TRBJ1-1; D perhaps matches TRBD1 (5 bases). V dropped 5 bases and J dropped 1 base, with 11 bases sitting between them. CDR3 length: 14 residues. Per the germline V gene, CDR1 is LNHNV and CDR2 is YYDKDF (reference sequence).

The chain is built from TRBV9 and TRBJ1-2; a weak D match, TRBD1 (6 bases). This CDR3 has 15 residues. V lost 0 bases to trimming and J lost 5 bases, with 14 bases between them. Per the germline V gene, CDR1 is SGDLS and CDR2 is YYNGEE. CDR3 protein: CASSVEQGSGYGYTF. CDR3 in DNA: TGTGCCAGCAGCGTAGAACAGGGTTCGGGTTATGGCTACACCTTC.

In this sample, this clone turned up a few times. V and J are TRBV7-9 and TRBJ1-5; possible D gene TRBD1, 5 bases. The CDR3 contains 14 residues. The V gene lost 1 base and the J gene lost 6 bases, with 10 bases spanning the gap. Looked up from germline, CDR1 is SEHNR and CDR2 is FQNEAQ (reference sequence). The CDR3 reads CASSLGEGSQPQHF. CDR3 DNA sequence: TGTGCCAGCAGCTTAGGGGAGGGGTCTCAGCCCCAGCATTTT.

This chain connects TRBV27 to TRBJ2-7; D perhaps matches TRBD2 (6 bases). Germline CDR1 and CDR2: MNHEY and SMNVEV (reference sequence). This CDR3 is 16 amino acids long. V was shortened by 8 bases and J by 5 bases, with 25 bases between the two germline ends. CDR3 sequence (DNA): TGTGCCAGCGCCCGGCAAACTGGGGGAGGTCCCCACGAGCAGTACTTC. Its translation is CASARQTGGGPHEQYF.

This clone has a handful of counts. This chain links TRBV4-3 with TRBJ1-1; possibly TRBD1 for D (6 bases). This CDR3 contains 17 residues. From germline, CDR1 is LGHNA and CDR2 YSLEER. Trimming stripped 4 bases from V and 1 base from J, with 19 bases between. This CDR3 is CASSRLSPPTGNTEAFF. As DNA, the CDR3 is TGCGCCAGCAGCCGCCTCTCCCCCCCGACAGGGAACACTGAAGCTTTCTTT.

The chain links TRBV21-1 to TRBJ2-7; TRBD2 is the table's D call and was not checked against the DNA. TRBV21-1 is recorded as a pseudogene. This CDR3 is 18 amino acids long. The CDR3 is CASSKVPLRLAHPSEQYF. As DNA, the CDR3 is TGTGCCAGCAGCAAAGTTCCCCTCCGACTAGCGCATCCCTCCGAGCAGTACTTC.

The chain employs TRBV5-1 and TRBJ2-5, with 7 bases aligning to TRBD2. Per the germline V gene, CDR1 is SGHRS and CDR2 is YFSETQ. V lost 3 bases and J lost 0; bases outside the gene matches: 8. The CDR3 loop spans 16 amino acids. The CDR3 loop reads CASSSGTTTYQETQYF. The CDR3 DNA is TGCGCCAGCAGCTCAGGGACTACCACGTACCAAGAGACCCAGTACTTC. Variable domain in full (rest from reference TRBV5-1 and TRBJ2-5): KAGVTQTPRYLIKTRGQQVTLSCSPISGHRSVSWYQQTPGQGLQFLFEYFSETQRNKGNFPGRFSGRQFSNSRSEMNVSTLELGDSALYLCASSSGTTTYQETQYFGPGTRLLVL.

With respect to this clone: Its ends do not fully match the called genes, so a read error is possible. This chain links TRBV19 with TRBJ1-2; 8 bases are a match to TRBD1. The CDR3 is 14 amino acids. Looked up from germline, CDR1 is LNHDA and CDR2 is SQIVND (reference sequence). This CDR3 is CASSRDRTNYGYTF. The CDR3 DNA sequence: TGTGCCAGCAGTAGGGACAGGACTAACTATGGCTACACCTTC.

CDR3 in amino acids: CASSKGFTEAFF. As DNA, the CDR3 is TGTGCCAGCAGCAAGGGGTTTACTGAAGCTTTCTTT. The V call is TRBV7-9, the J call TRBJ1-1; tentatively, D is TRBD1 (5 bases). V lost 5 bases and J lost 5, with 9 bases in between. This CDR3 region has 12 residues. Germline CDR1 reads SEHNR; CDR2 reads FQNEAQ (reference sequence).

This clone was detected a few times. This chain links TRBV19 with TRBJ1-2, with D possibly matching TRBD1 (6 bases). The CDR3 covers 13 residues. Germline V CDR1 and CDR2: LNHDA, SQIVND (reference sequence). V lost 7 bases and J 4 bases, leaving 13 bases between the germline ends. The CDR3 bases are TGTGCCAGTACTCGACAGGATTTCTATGGCTACACCTTC. Residues: CASTRQDFYGYTF.

The chain employs TRBV27 and TRBJ1-1, with no clear D. The CDR3 runs to 15 residues. Trimming took 2 bases from V and 5 from J, leaving 15 bases between them. CDR1 and CDR2 (germline): MNHEY, SMNVEV (reference sequence). CDR3 DNA sequence: TGTGCCAGCAGTTTAAACGAGGTGGCGGGAACTGAAGCTTTCTTT. Translated, it gives CASSLNEVAGTEAFF.

This clone was observed once. The V and J genes are TRBV4-1 and TRBJ2-5; TRBD2 matches at 11 bases. CDR3 size: 16 residues. The J segment lost 4 bases and the V segment lost 3 bases, leaving 7 bases of the junction unmatched. CDR1 and CDR2 (germline): MGHRA, YSYEKL. The CDR3 reads CASSQGGGLAAETQYF. For the CDR3, the DNA is TGCGCCAGCAGCCAGGGGGGGGGACTAGCGGCAGAGACCCAGTACTTC.

This rearrangement joins TRBV6-5 to TRBJ1-1; tentative D call: TRBD1 (5 bases). Germline V lookup: CDR1 MNHEY, CDR2 SVGAGI. With 7 bases removed from V and 0 bases from J, the gap between germline ends came to 9 bases. This CDR3 region has 13 residues. For the CDR3, the DNA is TGTGCCAGCAAACAACAGGTGAACACTGAAGCTTTCTTT. Its translation: CASKQQVNTEAFF.

This chain joins TRBV7-2 and TRBJ1-2; possibly TRBD1 for D (6 bases). V was shortened by 4 bases and J by 3 bases, with 15 bases between the two germline ends. The germline gives CDR1 SGHTA, CDR2 FQGNSA. This CDR3 comprises 15 residues. In nucleotides, the CDR3 is TGTGCCAGCAGCTATACAGGGACCCTGGACTATGGCTACACCTTC. Its translation is CASSYTGTLDYGYTF.

The rearrangement links TRBV6-1 to TRBJ2-7, with TRBD1 as a possible D gene (6 bases). The V gene's germline CDR1 is MNHNS and CDR2 SASEGT. This CDR3 is built from 14 residues. The V end lost 6 bases, the J end lost 0 bases, and 12 bases lay between the germline ends. The CDR3, as DNA: TGTGCCAGCAGCCTTGGACAGTACTCCTACGAGCAGTACTTC. Translated: CASSLGQYSYEQYF.

The chain employs TRBV6-1 and TRBJ1-5, with D perhaps matching TRBD1 (6 bases). There are 15 residues in the CDR3. CDR1 and CDR2 from the germline V gene are MNHNS and SASEGT. V lost 5 bases, J lost 0 bases, and 11 bases lay in between. The CDR3 sequence is CASSLQGVSNQPQHF. In nucleotides, the CDR3 is TGTGCCAGCAGTTTACAGGGAGTTAGCAATCAGCCCCAGCATTTT.

This clone was detected only once. The chain is built from TRBV10-3 and TRBJ2-7, with 9 positions matching TRBD1. V lost 6 bases and J lost 5; bases outside the gene matches: 8. Per the germline V gene, CDR1 is ENHRY and CDR2 is SYGVKD. The CDR3 is 14 amino acids. In DNA form, the CDR3 reads TGTGCCATCAGCCCGACAGGGGGTAGGGACGAGCAGTACTTC. Its protein is CAISPTGGRDEQYF.

The V and J genes are TRBV6-4 and TRBJ2-3; TRBD2 agrees at 9 bases. J gave up 6 bases and V 5 bases, and 6 bases lay outside the gene matches. CDR3 length: 14 amino acids. Per germline, CDR1 MRHNA and CDR2 SNTAGT. CDR3 coding DNA: TGTGCCAGCAGTCCTAGCGGGGAGGTGGATACGCAGTATTTT. It specifies CASSPSGEVDTQYF.

The rearrangement uses TRBV9 and TRBJ2-7; 8 positions agree with TRBD2. The CDR3 runs to 14 residues. V lost 5 bases, J lost 5 bases, and 9 bases stayed unmatched. Germline CDR1 is SGDLS and CDR2 is YYNGEE. CDR3 DNA: TGTGCCAGCAGTCCCCCCTCGGGGGGGCACGAGCAGTACTTC. Its protein product is CASSPPSGGHEQYF. The complete variable domain, with remaining parts taken from reference TRBV9 and TRBJ2-7, reads DSGVTQTPKHLITATGQRVTLRCSPRSGDLSVYWYQQSLDQGLQFLIQYYNGEERAKGNILERFSAQQFPDLHSELNLSSLELGDSALYFCASSPPSGGHEQYFGPGTRLTVT.

This chain links TRBV27 with TRBJ2-1, with a possible D match to TRBD2 (5 bases). The germline V and J ends were trimmed by 5 bases and 4 bases, with 15 bases remaining between them. Germline-derived CDR1 and CDR2 are MNHEY and SMNVEV (reference sequence). This CDR3 spans 15 amino acids. CDR3 protein: CASSPGLGFYNEQFF. The CDR3 nucleotides read TGTGCCAGCAGTCCGGGGTTAGGGTTTTACAATGAGCAGTTCTTC.

The chain couples TRBV25-1 to TRBJ2-7; D remains unclear. CDR3 size: 12 residues. Germline CDR1 MGHDK, CDR2 SYGVNS. V lost 4 bases, J lost 3 bases, and 7 bases lay in between. CDR3 loop: CASSVNSYEQYF. The CDR3 DNA reads TGTGCCAGCAGTGTAAACAGCTACGAGCAGTACTTC.